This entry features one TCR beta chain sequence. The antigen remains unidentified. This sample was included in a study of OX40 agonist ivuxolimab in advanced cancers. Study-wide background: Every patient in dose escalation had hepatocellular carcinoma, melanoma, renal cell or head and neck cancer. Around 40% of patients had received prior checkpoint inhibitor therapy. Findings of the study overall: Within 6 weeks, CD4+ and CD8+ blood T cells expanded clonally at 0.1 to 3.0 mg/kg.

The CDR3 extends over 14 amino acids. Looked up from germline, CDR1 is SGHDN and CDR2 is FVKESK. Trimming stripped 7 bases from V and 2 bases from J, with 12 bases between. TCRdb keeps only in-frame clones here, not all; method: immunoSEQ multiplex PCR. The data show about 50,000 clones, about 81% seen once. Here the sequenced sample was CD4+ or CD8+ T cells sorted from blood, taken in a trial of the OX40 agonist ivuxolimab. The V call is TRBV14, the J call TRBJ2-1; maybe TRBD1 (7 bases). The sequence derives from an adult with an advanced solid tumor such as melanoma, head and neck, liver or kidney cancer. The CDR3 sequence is CASNAGGTYNEQFF. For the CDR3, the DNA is TGTGCCAGCAACGCAGGGGGGACCTACAATGAGCAGTTCTTC.